This T cell receptor (beta chain) emerged from a study of T cell changes during pregnancy in multiple sclerosis. TCRdb keeps only in-frame clones here, not all; method: immunoSEQ multiplex PCR. The sample records about 120,000 clones, around nine tenths being singletons. The germline V gene encodes CDR1 SGHRS and CDR2 YFSETQ. V was pared by 0 bases and J by 3 bases, with 7 bases of the junction left unmatched. The CDR3 has 17 residues. The chain links TRBV5-1 to TRBJ2-3; TRBD1 matches 10 bases. This sequence originates from a female donor with multiple sclerosis, enrolled in a pregnancy study. This sample comprised peripheral blood, obtained in the third trimester of pregnancy. The CDR3 region has the DNA TGCGCCAGCAGCTTGGCCGGGACAGGGGTTGGGACAGATACGCAGTATTTT. Translation gives CASSLAGTGVGTDTQYF.